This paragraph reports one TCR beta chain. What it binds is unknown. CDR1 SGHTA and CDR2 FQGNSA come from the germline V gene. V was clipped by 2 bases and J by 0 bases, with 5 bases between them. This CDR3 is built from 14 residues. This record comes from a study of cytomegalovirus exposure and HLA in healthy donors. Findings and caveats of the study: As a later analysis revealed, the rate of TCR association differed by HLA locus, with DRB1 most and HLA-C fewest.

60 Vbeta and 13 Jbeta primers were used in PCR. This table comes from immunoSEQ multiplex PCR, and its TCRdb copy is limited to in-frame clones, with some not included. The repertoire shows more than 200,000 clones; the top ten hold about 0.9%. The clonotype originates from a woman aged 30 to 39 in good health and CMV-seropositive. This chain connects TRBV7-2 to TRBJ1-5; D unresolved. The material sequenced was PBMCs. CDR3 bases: TGTGCCAGCAGCTTATACACTAGCAATCAGCCCCAGCATTTT. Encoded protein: CASSLYTSNQPQHF.